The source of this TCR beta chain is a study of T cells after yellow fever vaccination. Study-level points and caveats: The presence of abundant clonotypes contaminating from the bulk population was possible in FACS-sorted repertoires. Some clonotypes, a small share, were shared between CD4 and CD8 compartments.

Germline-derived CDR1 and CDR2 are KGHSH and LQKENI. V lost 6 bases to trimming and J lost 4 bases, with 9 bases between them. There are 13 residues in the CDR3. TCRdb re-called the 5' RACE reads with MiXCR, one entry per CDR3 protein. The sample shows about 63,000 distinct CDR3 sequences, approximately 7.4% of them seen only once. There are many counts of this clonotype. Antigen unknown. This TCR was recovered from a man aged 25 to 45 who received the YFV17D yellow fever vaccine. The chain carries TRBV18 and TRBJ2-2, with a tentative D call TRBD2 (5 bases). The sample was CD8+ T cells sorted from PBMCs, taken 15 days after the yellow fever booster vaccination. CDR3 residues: CASSREGTGELFF. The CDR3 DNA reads TGTGCCAGCTCCCGCGAGGGCACCGGGGAGCTGTTTTTT.